Reported below is one TCR beta chain. This table comes from immunoSEQ multiplex PCR, and its TCRdb copy is limited to in-frame clones, with some not included. The sample lists tens of thousands of clones; about 94% were seen once. The sample comes from a study of T cell changes during pregnancy in multiple sclerosis. This CDR3 is built from 18 residues. With 3 bases clipped from V and 4 bases from J, the junction kept 14 bases outside the gene matches. CDR1 SGHKS and CDR2 YYEKEE come from the germline V gene (reference sequence). The sample here was CD4+ T cells from peripheral blood mononuclear cells, taken in the second trimester of pregnancy. This chain connects TRBV5-5 to TRBJ1-3, with 9 bases aligning to TRBD1. The TCR sequence derives from a female donor with multiple sclerosis, enrolled in a pregnancy study. The CDR3 sequence is CASSSIYRDRASGNTIYF. CDR3 DNA: TGTGCCAGCAGCTCAATATACCGGGACAGGGCTAGCGGAAACACCATATATTTT. The whole variable domain, remainder taken from reference TRBV5-5 and TRBJ1-3, is DAGVTQSPTHLIKTRGQQVTLRCSPISGHKSVSWYQQVLGQGPQFIFQYYEKEERGRGNFPDRFSARQFPNYSSELNVNALLLGDSALYLCASSSIYRDRASGNTIYFGEGSWLTVV.